The source of this T cell receptor beta chain is a study of response to subunit inactivated influenza vaccine. This clonotype was picked up one time. From the RT-PCR reads, TCRdb called clonotypes with MiXCR, one entry per CDR3 protein. The top ten hold roughly 2.8% of the sample, which has about 540,000 distinct CDR3 sequences, around 25% seen once. The data also belong to a second study, concerning T cells expressing NK-cell markers. That paper states: The authors generated TCR beta cDNA through 5'RACE template switching with UMIs. Among eight sequenced donors, seven carried HCMV seropositivity while one was seronegative. Dominant NKG2C+ clonotype frequencies of about 1.0-8% of CD8+ T cells were measured in about 6 donors.

The TCR sequence derives from a man aged 50 to 59 who received an inactivated influenza vaccine. The sample in question was CD4+ T cells sorted from PBMCs, obtained 12 days after vaccination.

CDR3 in DNA: TGTGCCACCAGCAGAGTTGGCAGGGGGTATTCACCCCTCCACTTT. Translation gives CATSRVGRGYSPLHF. V usage is TRBV15 and J usage is TRBJ1-6, with TRBD1 matching 7 bases. The CDR3 has 15 amino acids. Germline values: CDR1 LNHNV, CDR2 YYDKDF (reference sequence). The J segment lost 8 bases and the V segment lost 1 base, leaving 5 bases of the junction unmatched.